The 20 T cell receptor beta chains below come from one sample, sequenced in a study of blood T cell repertoires in COVID-19. Assay used: immunoSEQ multiplex PCR; TCRdb lists only in-frame clones, some missing. This table has 150,000 to 200,000 clones, 70% to 90% appearing once. Material: peripheral blood. These receptors all stem from a human donor with active or convalescent COVID-19. The donor label of this sample is uncertain.

J is TRBJ2-2 and V is TRBV3-1 (or the pseudogene TRBV3-2); the D is unclear. The CDR3 loop spans 12 amino acids. V was cut by 1 base and J by 7 bases, with 4 bases left in between. Germline V gene lookup returns CDR1 LGHDT and CDR2 YNNKEL (reference sequence). This CDR3 reads CASSQGHGELFF. The CDR3 DNA reads as TGTGCCAGCAGCCAAGGGCACGGGGAGCTGTTTTTT.

The gene calls are TRBV7-6 and TRBJ1-2; 11 nucleotides agree with TRBD1. V shed 5 bases, J shed 6 bases, and the junction held 11 bases outside the gene matches. This CDR3 has 16 amino acids. Germline V gene data show CDR1 as SGHVS and CDR2 as FNYEAQ. CDR3 protein: CASSETIGQGAHGYTF. CDR3 sequence (DNA): TGTGCCAGCAGCGAGACTATCGGACAGGGGGCGCATGGCTACACCTTC.

The V call is TRBV6-5, the J call TRBJ2-2; tentative D call: TRBD1 (5 bases). V was cut by 7 bases and J by 1 base, with 10 bases left in between. Per germline, CDR1 MNHEY and CDR2 SVGAGI. The CDR3 is 14 amino acids. CDR3 sequence: CASTWGENTGELFF. In DNA form, the CDR3 reads TGTGCCAGCACGTGGGGCGAGAACACCGGGGAGCTGTTTTTT.

V usage is TRBV5-1 and J usage is TRBJ1-4, with D possibly matching TRBD1 (5 bases). From germline, CDR1 is SGHRS and CDR2 YFSETQ. This CDR3 has 15 amino acids. V lost 6 bases to trimming and J lost 3 bases, with 15 bases between them. The DNA for the CDR3 is TGCGCCAGCACTACCTCGGGGGGTCCTAATGAAAAACTGTTTTTT. It is translated as CASTTSGGPNEKLFF.

The chain recombines TRBV28 with TRBJ1-2, with 11 bases fitting TRBD1. This CDR3 has 17 residues. Germline values: CDR1 MDHEN, CDR2 SYDVKM. Germline trimming cut 7 bases from V and 1 base from J; bases unmatched to any gene: 11. As DNA, the CDR3 is TGTGCCAGCACCCGACCCGGGACAGGGGGATTTAACTATGGCTACACCTTC. This sequence encodes CASTRPGTGGFNYGYTF.

The chain employs TRBV6-5 and TRBJ1-5, with TRBD1 matching 7 bases. Germline CDR1 reads MNHEY; CDR2 reads SVGAGI. The CDR3 has 15 residues. V was clipped by 0 bases and J by 3 bases; unmatched bases: 2. CDR3 nucleotide sequence: TGTGCCAGCAGTTACTCAGGACAGGTCAATCAGCCCCAGCATTTT. Protein: CASSYSGQVNQPQHF.

This sequence joins TRBV10-2 and TRBJ2-1; no reliable D call. The CDR3 extends over 13 amino acids. Between the trimmed V and J ends, which lost 6 bases and 7 bases, there was a span of 13 bases. Germline assignment: CDR1 WSHSY and CDR2 SAAADI. The CDR3 loop reads CASRQTPANEQFF. CDR3 DNA sequence: TGCGCCAGCAGACAGACCCCTGCGAATGAGCAGTTCTTC.

This clone was observed a single time. The chain combines TRBV4-3 with TRBJ1-2; no definite D call. This CDR3 has 15 amino acids. The germline V and J ends were trimmed by 4 bases and 2 bases, with 14 bases remaining between them. Looked up from germline, CDR1 is LGHNA and CDR2 is YSLEER. CDR3 loop: CASSLLTPANYGYTF. The CDR3 DNA follows: TGCGCCAGCAGCCTCTTGACCCCAGCGAACTATGGCTACACCTTC.

To note about this clone: The sample has other DNA sequences that encode this CDR3 too. J is TRBJ2-2 and V is TRBV30; the D gene is possibly TRBD2 (6 bases). The CDR3 covers 12 residues. Germline CDR1 is GTSNPN and CDR2 is SVGIG (reference sequence). V was clipped by 2 bases and J by 5 bases, with 6 bases between them. The DNA for the CDR3 is TGTGCCTGGAGTCGGGGGACCGGGGAGCTGTTTTTT. Its protein product is CAWSRGTGELFF.

This clone was counted only a few times. A junction end diverges from the germline sequence, so it may reflect a read error. The chain couples TRBV4-1 to TRBJ1-4, with TRBD1 identical over 7 bases. CDR1 is MGHRA and CDR2 is YSYEKL in the germline V gene. The CDR3 is 13 amino acids. The CDR3 protein is CASSQGRQGVVIF. The CDR3 DNA follows: TGCGCCAGCAGCCAAGGCCGACAGGGTGTGGTTATTTTT.

The chain recombines TRBV18 with TRBJ2-1, with D possibly matching TRBD1 (5 bases). Trimming pared 2 bases from V and 4 bases from J, leaving 12 bases between. CDR1 is KGHSH and CDR2 is LQKENI in the germline V gene. This CDR3 is built from 15 residues. In DNA form, the CDR3 reads TGTGCCAGCTCACCAATCCCGACAGAGTACAATGAGCAGTTCTTC. Protein sequence: CASSPIPTEYNEQFF.

The chain combines TRBV5-4 with TRBJ2-2, with D perhaps TRBD2 (5 bases). V was cut by 4 bases and J by 7 bases, with 17 bases left in between. Germline V CDR1 and CDR2: SGHNT, YYREEE (reference sequence). There are 15 residues in the CDR3. This CDR3 reads CASSGRTRMGGELFF. CDR3 nucleotides: TGTGCCAGCAGCGGCCGTACTAGGATGGGCGGGGAGCTGTTTTTT.

The rearrangement joins TRBV19 to TRBJ2-7; a possible D gene is TRBD2 (5 bases). This CDR3 comprises 14 residues. V was pared by 4 bases and J by 0 bases, with 10 bases between. Looked up from germline, CDR1 is LNHDA and CDR2 is SQIVND (reference sequence). The CDR3 reads CASSRGFSSYEQYF. The CDR3 DNA reads TGTGCCAGTAGTAGAGGGTTCAGCTCCTACGAGCAGTACTTC.

V is TRBV6-5 and J is TRBJ2-1, with TRBD2 identical over 9 bases. The CDR3 runs to 15 residues. Looked up from germline, CDR1 is MNHEY and CDR2 is SVGAGI. Germline trimming cut 2 bases from V and 8 bases from J; bases unmatched to any gene: 7. DNA of the CDR3: TGTGCCAGCAGTTACGGGGCGGGAGGGGCCTATGAGCAGTTCTTC. Translated: CASSYGAGGAYEQFF.

This sequence joins TRBV6-5 and TRBJ1-6; possible D gene TRBD1, 6 bases. The CDR3 contains 15 residues. V lost 6 bases, J lost 9 bases, and 18 bases lay in between. Germline loops: CDR1 MNHEY, CDR2 SVGAGI. The CDR3, as DNA: TGTGCCAGCAGCCACAGGGTGCAGGGAGTTTCACCCCTCCACTTT. Translated, it gives CASSHRVQGVSPLHF.

The J gene is TRBJ2-3, the V gene TRBV3-1 (or the pseudogene TRBV3-2), with 8 bases that match TRBD2. J gave up 1 base and V 2 bases, and 5 bases lay outside the gene matches. CDR3 length: 16 residues. Germline CDR1 LGHDT, CDR2 YNNKEL (reference sequence). CDR3 sequence: CASSQWTSSGTDTQYF. CDR3 in DNA: TGTGCCAGCAGCCAATGGACTAGCTCGGGCACAGATACGCAGTATTTT.

The chain's CDR3 is CASSPDTGMGKLFF. DNA of the CDR3: TGTGCCAGCTCACCGGACACAGGAATGGGAAAACTGTTTTTT. The chain recombines TRBV18 with TRBJ1-4; perhaps TRBD1 as D (5 bases). The CDR3 contains 14 residues. V shed 3 bases and J shed 10 bases, with 15 bases lying between them. Germline CDR1 and CDR2: KGHSH and LQKENI.

V is TRBV24-1 and J is TRBJ1-3, with TRBD1 identical over 7 bases. CDR3 length: 21 amino acids. Germline loops: CDR1 KGHDR, CDR2 SFDVKD. Unmatched junction bases numbered 21, after V lost 5 bases and J lost 0 bases. CDR3 bases: TGTGCCACCAGTGTATACAAACCCCCTCGGGACAGCTCCACCTCTGGAAACACCATATATTTT. Protein: CATSVYKPPRDSSTSGNTIYF.

V gene TRBV6-5 combines with J gene TRBJ2-7; 7 bases map to TRBD2. Per the germline V gene, CDR1 is MNHEY and CDR2 is SVGAGI. The CDR3 runs to 16 residues. Trimming removed 4 bases from V and 1 base from J; junction bases left unmatched: 10. CDR3 coding DNA: TGTGCCAGCAGTTCCCCTAGGTTGCGGGGGTCCTACGAGCAGTACTTC. Translating gives CASSSPRLRGSYEQYF.

Turning to this clone: At the DNA level, this CDR3 is encoded by other sequences in the same sample as well. The chain uses TRBV5-1 and TRBJ1-2; 7 bases match TRBD1. J was trimmed by 8 bases and V by 0 bases; bases with no gene match: 7. Germline V gene lookup returns CDR1 SGHRS and CDR2 YFSETQ. The CDR3 contains 14 residues. The CDR3 region is CASSLGQGESGYTF. The CDR3 nucleotides are TGCGCCAGCAGCTTGGGACAGGGTGAGAGCGGCTACACCTTC.